The T cell receptor beta chain under discussion was sequenced for a study of blood T cell repertoires in COVID-19. At the level of the study: PBMCs, B-cell-depleted T cells, or T cells provided the cDNA or gDNA that made up the material.

Per the original methods: The assay estimated nucleated cells by amplifying reference gene primers. Clones were read by immunoSEQ multiplex PCR, and TCRdb kept only the in-frame ones, dropping some. V and J calls and clone size are as listed in that table; D and trimming were resolved from the DNA. The top ten hold 1.1% to 1.5% of the sample, which has around 75,000 clones, roughly 91% seen once. The germline V and J ends were trimmed by 4 bases and 0 bases, with 19 bases remaining between them. The CDR3 length is 18 residues. Per the germline V gene, CDR1 is SGHAT and CDR2 is FQNNGV. The sequencing input was peripheral blood. This rearrangement joins TRBV11-2 to TRBJ1-3; D perhaps matches TRBD1 (5 bases). The TCR sequence derives from a human donor in a cohort sampled during active COVID-19. The CDR3 bases are TGTGCCAGCAGCTCACCCCGCGGGGCACCGCTCTCTGGAAACACCATATATTTT. Translated: CASSSPRGAPLSGNTIYF.